These 14 T cell receptor beta chains share one sample of origin, sequenced in a study of identifying expanded T cells in peripheral blood (dated by TCRdb to about 2019). The library was prepared using the immunoSEQ multiplex PCR assay. TCRdb mirrors the immuneACCESS table, restricted to in-frame sequences. Some clones are absent from its copies; in checked studies, under half trace to an unresolved V gene, and the reason for the others is unknown. The sample yields about 91,000 clones; around 88% were counted once. The biggest ten clones account for 4% to 4.5% of the sample. What was sequenced was blood. These receptors were obtained from a person aged 18 to 75 in good health.

The chain links TRBV6-4 to TRBJ1-6; D uncertain. The V gene's germline CDR1 is MRHNA and CDR2 SNTAGT. V was pared by 2 bases and J by 10 bases, with 9 bases between. The CDR3 runs 13 residues. The CDR3 loop reads CASSDGVGSPLHF. The CDR3 DNA reads as TGTGCCAGCAGTGACGGTGTAGGGTCACCCCTCCACTTT.

The rearrangement joins TRBV10-3 to TRBJ2-6; tentative D call: TRBD1 (5 bases). The CDR3 length is 17 residues. The V and J ends lost 4 bases and 0 bases respectively, with 13 bases between them. In germline, CDR1 is ENHRY, CDR2 SYGVKD. DNA of the CDR3: TGTGCCATCAGTGCGCCAGGGAAAAGCTCTGGGGCCAACGTCCTGACTTTC. Amino acids: CAISAPGKSSGANVLTF.

This rearrangement joins TRBV7-6 to TRBJ2-7; 9 bases are a match to TRBD1. Germline lookup yields CDR1 SGHVS and CDR2 FNYEAQ. The CDR3 runs to 15 residues. V lost 5 bases and J lost 4; bases outside the gene matches: 9. CDR3 in amino acids: CASSRTRDRAYEQYF. The CDR3 nucleotides are TGTGCCAGCAGCCGGACCCGGGACAGGGCATACGAGCAGTACTTC. Based on the CDR3 plus reference TRBV7-6 and TRBJ2-7, the full variable domain is GAGVSQSPRYKVTKRGQDVALRCDPISGHVSLYWYRQALGQGPEFLTYFNYEAQQDKSGLPNDRFSAERPEGSISTLTIQRTEQRDSAMYRCASSRTRDRAYEQYFGPGTRLTVT.

This chain uses TRBV27 with TRBJ2-7; a weak D match, TRBD2 (5 bases). Trimming removed 6 bases from V and 3 bases from J, with 18 bases in between. Germline V gives CDR1 MNHEY, CDR2 SMNVEV (reference sequence). The CDR3 has 15 residues. In DNA form, the CDR3 reads TGTGCCAGCAGCATAAGCCCGGACGGGAACTACGAGCAGTACTTC. Residues: CASSISPDGNYEQYF.

This chain joins TRBV29-1 and TRBJ2-3; 14 nucleotides line up with TRBD2. CDR1 is SQVTM, CDR2 ANQGSEA, per germline. This CDR3 comprises 16 residues. Losses at the gene ends were 4 bases for V and 6 bases for J; bases not matched to a gene: 9. Here the CDR3 DNA reads TGCAGCGTTGGGGGACTAGCGGGGGCCCTAAGCGATACGCAGTATTTT. It translates to CSVGGLAGALSDTQYF.

The chain uses TRBV5-6 and TRBJ2-7, with TRBD1 identical over 10 bases. Unmatched junction bases numbered 9, after V lost 4 bases and J lost 5 bases. CDR3 length: 15 residues. Germline V gene lookup returns CDR1 SGHDT and CDR2 YYEEEE. In DNA, the CDR3 is TGTGCCAGCAGCGGCCGGGACAGGGGACTCGACGAGCAGTACTTC. As protein: CASSGRDRGLDEQYF.

To note about this clone: Other nucleotide sequences in the sample specify the same CDR3. This chain uses TRBV7-3 with TRBJ1-1; D is unclear. The germline gives CDR1 SGHTA, CDR2 FQGTGA. This CDR3 has 13 residues. V was pared by 1 base and J by 0 bases, with 3 bases between. The CDR3 region is CASSLKVNTEAFF. The CDR3 DNA reads as TGTGCCAGCAGCTTAAAGGTGAACACTGAAGCTTTCTTT.

This chain links TRBV4-3 with TRBJ2-1, with D possibly TRBD1 on 5 matching bases. This CDR3 is built from 15 residues. Trimming stripped 0 bases from V and 4 bases from J, with 10 bases between. Germline lookup yields CDR1 LGHNA and CDR2 YSLEER. This chain's CDR3 is CASSQDREAYNEQFF. The CDR3 nucleotides read TGCGCCAGCAGCCAAGACAGGGAAGCGTACAATGAGCAGTTCTTC.

The gene calls are TRBV5-4 and TRBJ2-3; D gene uncertain. The CDR3 length is 15 residues. CDR1 is SGHNT, CDR2 YYREEE, per germline (reference sequence). Trimming left V 3 bases short and J 4 bases short, with 15 bases between. The CDR3 sequence: CASSSGVGWADTQYF. The CDR3, as DNA: TGTGCCAGCAGCTCTGGGGTGGGGTGGGCAGATACGCAGTATTTT.

V and J are TRBV18 and TRBJ1-1; 9 bases are shared with TRBD1. The CDR3 covers 13 residues. The germline gives CDR1 KGHSH, CDR2 LQKENI. V gave up 6 bases and J gave up 4 bases; unmatched junction bases: 3. CDR3 residues: CASSRQGGTEAFF. The CDR3 coding sequence is TGTGCCAGCTCTCGACAGGGGGGCACTGAAGCTTTCTTT.

The chain carries TRBV7-3 and TRBJ2-7, with a weak D call TRBD2 (5 bases). V was shortened by 2 bases and J by 0 bases, with 8 bases between the two germline ends. Germline V lookup: CDR1 SGHTA, CDR2 FQGTGA. The CDR3 covers 14 residues. CDR3 nucleotide sequence: TGTGCCAGCAGCTTAGCCAGCGGCTCCTACGAGCAGTACTTC. It encodes CASSLASGSYEQYF. Filled out from reference TRBV7-3 and TRBJ2-7, the complete variable domain reads GAGVSQTPSNKVTEKGKYVELRCDPISGHTALYWYRQSLGQGPEFLIYFQGTGAADDSGLPNDRFFAVRPEGSVSTLKIQRTERGDSAVYLCASSLASGSYEQYFGPGTRLTVT.

This chain joins TRBV5-1 and TRBJ2-1, with 11 nucleotides matching TRBD2. Per germline, CDR1 SGHRS and CDR2 YFSETQ. The CDR3 is 16 residues long. The V gene end was trimmed by 0 bases and the J gene end by 9 bases; junction bases not matched to a gene: 8. CDR3 amino acids: CASSLEAGTSGGEQFF. Written as DNA, the CDR3 is TGCGCCAGCAGCTTGGAGGCCGGGACTAGCGGAGGTGAGCAGTTCTTC.

Only one count was recorded for this clone. The CDR3 DNA reads as TGTGCCGCAAGGGGACTAGCTTTTAATGAGCAGTTCTTC. It encodes CAARGLAFNEQFF. V is TRBV6-1 and J is TRBJ2-1, with 9 bases fitting TRBD2. The CDR3 consists of 13 residues. The J segment lost 7 bases and the V segment lost 11 bases, leaving 9 bases of the junction unmatched. Germline V lookup: CDR1 MNHNS, CDR2 SASEGT.

V is TRBV9 and J is TRBJ2-3; 14 bases agree with TRBD2. Germline trimming cut 5 bases from V and 3 bases from J; bases unmatched to any gene: 5. The germline V gene encodes CDR1 SGDLS and CDR2 YYNGEE. The CDR3 contains 16 residues. CDR3 coding DNA: TGTGCCAGCAGGGGGGGACTAGCGGGAGTGACAGATACGCAGTATTTT. Protein product: CASRGGLAGVTDTQYF. The full variable domain, completed using reference TRBV9 and TRBJ2-3, is DSGVTQTPKHLITATGQRVTLRCSPRSGDLSVYWYQQSLDQGLQFLIQYYNGEERAKGNILERFSAQQFPDLHSELNLSSLELGDSALYFCASRGGLAGVTDTQYFGPGTRLTVL.